Sequencing of this T cell receptor beta chain was carried out in a study of T cell changes during pregnancy in multiple sclerosis (dated by TCRdb to the late 2010s). As for the study more broadly: The study examined how the T cell repertoire changed over the course of pregnancy in women with multiple sclerosis.

Library method: the immunoSEQ multiplex PCR assay. TCRdb provides this immuneACCESS table in a form limited to in-frame rearrangements. Some clones are lacking; in checked studies, under half of them reflect an unresolved V gene, and why the rest are absent is not known. The sample table contains 60,000 or so clones; only one count was recorded for around nine tenths of them. Roughly 5% of the sample belongs to the ten largest clones. To note about this clone: Its antigen remains undetermined. No per-base quality is available; no much larger clone lies one base away.

The CDR3 starts with the cysteine, ends with the phenylalanine, and has 14 residues. The kept DNA is CDR3 alone, 42 bases in frame from the first base. As encoded in the germline V gene (reference sequence), CDR1 is LNHDA while CDR2 is SQIVND. V sheds 4 bases and J sheds 6 bases, leaving 15 bases between their ends. The specimen was peripheral blood from another person, used as feeder cells. The chain is encoded by TRBV19 joined to TRBJ1-1; possibly the D gene is TRBD1, per 6 matching bases. The TCR comes from a human donor whose cells served as feeder cells for cultures in a pregnancy study. The CDR3 amino acid sequence is: CASSKNRVGAEAFF. The bases are TGTGCCAGTAGTAAGAACAGGGTGGGCGCTGAAGCTTTCTTT.